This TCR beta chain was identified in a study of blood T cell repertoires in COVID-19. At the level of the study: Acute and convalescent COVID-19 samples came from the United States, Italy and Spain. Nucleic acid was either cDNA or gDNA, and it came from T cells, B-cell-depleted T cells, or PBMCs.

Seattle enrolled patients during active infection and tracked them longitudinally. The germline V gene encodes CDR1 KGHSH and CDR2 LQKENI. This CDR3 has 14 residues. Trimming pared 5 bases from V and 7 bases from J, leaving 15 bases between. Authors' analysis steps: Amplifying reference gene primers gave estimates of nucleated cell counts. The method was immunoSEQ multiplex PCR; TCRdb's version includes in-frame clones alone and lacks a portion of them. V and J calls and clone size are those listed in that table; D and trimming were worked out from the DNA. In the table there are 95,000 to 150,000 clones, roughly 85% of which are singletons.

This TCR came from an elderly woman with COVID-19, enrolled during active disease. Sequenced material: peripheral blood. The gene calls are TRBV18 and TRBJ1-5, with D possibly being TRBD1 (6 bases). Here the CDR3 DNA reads TGTGCCAGCTCAGAATTATCACAGGGACAGCCCCAGCATTTT. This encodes CASSELSQGQPQHF.